This T cell receptor (beta chain) was found in a study of T-cell reconstitution after alpha-beta-depleted transplantation in children. This clonotype occurred many times. The authors prepared the TCRbeta library with unique molecular identifiers. Via MiXCR, TCRdb re-called the PCR reads, giving one row per CDR3 protein. Here the sample spans fewer than 90,000 distinct CDR3 sequences, 6% to 8% being singletons. The TCR sequence derives from a human donor who donated a stem cell graft to a child with acute lymphoblastic leukemia. The sample was PBMCs from the stem cell graft donor, taken from the stem cell graft.

In nucleotides, the CDR3 is TGTGCCAGCAGCACAGGGGGCTTATTTGGCTACACCTTC. Translation gives CASSTGGLFGYTF. This chain joins TRBV7-9 and TRBJ1-2; 9 nucleotides match TRBD1. With V trimmed by 5 bases and J by 7 bases, 5 bases remained unmatched. In germline, CDR1 is SEHNR, CDR2 FQNEAQ (reference sequence). This CDR3 comprises 13 residues.